This is a list of T cell receptor beta chains from one sample in a study of PD-L1 blockade in urothelial cancer. Using immunoSEQ multiplex PCR, the repertoire was profiled, and TCRdb retains in-frame clones only, with some absent. The sample records 95,000 or so clones, around 86% being singletons. The sample in question was PBMCs, obtained around atezolizumab (anti-PD-L1) treatment. The origin of the receptors is a man in his 60s with urothelial cancer. Both conserved end residues are part of each CDR3. The D gene is left open where the match is weak.

D	V	J	CDR3
-	TRBV7-9	TRBJ1-3	CASSPGPGHLYF
TRBD2	TRBV5-4	TRBJ2-3	CASTGLATADTQYF
-	TRBV5-4	TRBJ1-1	CATLRGLNTEAFF
TRBD1	TRBV28	TRBJ2-7	CASSPLRGQYEQYF
-	TRBV7-9	TRBJ2-3	CASSSTGGETDTQYF
TRBD2	TRBV7-6	TRBJ2-3	CASSLEVAGAGRRATDTQYF
TRBD1	TRBV11-2	TRBJ1-2	CASSYGQDYGYTF
TRBD1	TRBV19	TRBJ2-6	CASSIDGGQLSSGANVLTF
TRBD2	TRBV5-6	TRBJ2-1	CASSADLAGRNNEQFF
-	TRBV20-1	TRBJ2-5	CSVQGLETQYF
-	TRBV5-1	TRBJ2-7	CASSLPTGAYEQYF
-	TRBV30	TRBJ2-1	CAWTQGGYNEQFF
-	TRBV7-3	TRBJ2-6	CASSPASGANVLTF
TRBD1	TRBV6-5	TRBJ2-5	CASHPGTGLPETQYF
-	TRBV4-2	TRBJ2-7	CASSQGVGGYEQYF
TRBD2	TRBV29-1	TRBJ2-1	CSVDAGGNEQFF
-	TRBV19	TRBJ1-2	CASSLGSASRRLYGYTF
-	TRBV19	TRBJ1-4	CASSSRSYRATNEKLFF
-	TRBV10-3	TRBJ2-2	CAIRVGEFANTGELFF
-	TRBV4-3	TRBJ2-1	CASSQDTGAGPFYNEQFF
-	TRBV6-5	TRBJ2-7	CASSYSGAYEQYF
TRBD2	TRBV4-2	TRBJ2-2	CASSQGESSGRLDTGELFF
TRBD1	TRBV19	TRBJ2-7	CASSWTGGAGEQYF
-	TRBV6-1	TRBJ1-3	CASRAAGTGNTIYF
-	TRBV5-1	TRBJ2-2	CASSLLERTGLRGELFF
-	TRBV15	TRBJ1-2	CATSRDLNYGYTF
TRBD2	TRBV5-1	TRBJ2-7	CASRLTSGTSYEQYF
-	TRBV11-1	TRBJ2-3	CASSFGEKTDTQYF